Sequencing of this T cell receptor (beta chain) was carried out in a study of cytomegalovirus exposure and HLA in healthy donors. Note on this clone: Its antigen is unidentified.

Study conclusions and caveats: Most TCRs appeared rarely, but some public TCRs recurred in many donors. TCR beta chains numbering some 150 were designated cytomegalovirus-associated. In an earlier analysis, most TCR beta V segments were productive about 87% or about 30% of the time.

With 60 Vbeta and 13 Jbeta primers, the PCR was carried out. In the original workflow: There were about 88 million unique TCR beta chains by a later count, and some 10 million of them were shared. Sequencing used immunoSEQ multiplex PCR; TCRdb keeps in-frame clones, though not all of them. The V and J calls and clone size were taken over from that table, and D and trimming were inferred from the DNA. This sample has 210,000 or so clones, with 65% to 80% found just once. Germline V gene sequence: CDR1 SGHRS, CDR2 YFSETQ. This CDR3 contains 18 residues. V was pared by 3 bases and J by 0 bases, with 19 bases between.

This chain connects TRBV5-1 to TRBJ1-3; D remains unclear. Sequences were obtained from PBMCs. The sequence was collected from a man between 40 and 49 years old in good health and CMV-seronegative. CDR3 coding DNA: TGCGCCAGCAGCTCCACCCCACTCAGGATCAGCTCTGGAAACACCATATATTTT. Translation gives CASSSTPLRISSGNTIYF.